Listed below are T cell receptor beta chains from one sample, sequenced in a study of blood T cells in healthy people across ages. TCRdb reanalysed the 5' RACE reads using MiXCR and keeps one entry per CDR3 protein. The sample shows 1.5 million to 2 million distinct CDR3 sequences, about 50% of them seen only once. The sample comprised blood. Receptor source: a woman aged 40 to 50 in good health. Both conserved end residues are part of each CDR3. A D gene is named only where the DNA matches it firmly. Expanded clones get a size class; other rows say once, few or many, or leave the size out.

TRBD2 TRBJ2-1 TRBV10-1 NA CASSESGTGSGEQFF TGCGCCAGCAGTGAGTCAGGAACGGGTAGCGGGGAGCAGTTCTTC
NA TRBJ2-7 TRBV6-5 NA CAAGYQGSSEQYF TGTGCCGCCGGATATCAGGGTTCCAGCGAGCAGTACTTC
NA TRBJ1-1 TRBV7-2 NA CASSPLGRENTEAFF TGTGCCAGCAGCCCCCTAGGACGGGAGAACACTGAAGCTTTCTTT
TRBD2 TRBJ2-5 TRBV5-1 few CASSSSGTRETQYF TGCGCCAGCAGCTCCTCCGGGACTAGGGAGACCCAGTACTTC
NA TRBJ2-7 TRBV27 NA CASSFQGDYEQYF TGTGCCAGCAGTTTTCAGGGCGACTACGAGCAGTACTTC
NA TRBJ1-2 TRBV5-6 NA CASSNGTGNYGYTF TGTGCCAGCAGCAACGGGACTGGGAACTATGGCTACACCTTC
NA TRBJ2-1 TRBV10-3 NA CAVSGRSAHNEQFF TGTGCCGTCAGTGGCCGTTCGGCCCACAATGAGCAGTTCTTC
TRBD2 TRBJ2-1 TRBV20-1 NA CSARASGGKEQFF TGCAGTGCTCGGGCTAGCGGGGGAAAGGAGCAGTTCTTC
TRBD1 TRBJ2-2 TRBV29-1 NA CSVAGQRRAGELFF TGCAGCGTTGCGGGACAGAGGCGGGCCGGGGAGCTGTTTTTT
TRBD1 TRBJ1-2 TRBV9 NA CASSGQGAKGNYGYTF TGTGCCAGCAGCGGACAGGGGGCAAAAGGGAACTATGGCTACACCTTC
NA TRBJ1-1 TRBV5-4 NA CASSARIQNTEAFF TGTGCCAGCAGCGCCCGGATACAGAACACTGAAGCTTTCTTT
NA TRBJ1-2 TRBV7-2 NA CASSPSRSSNYGYTF TGTGCCAGCAGCCCTTCTAGGTCTTCTAACTATGGCTACACCTTC
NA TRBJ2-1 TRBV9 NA CASSLTSGRGSYNEQFF TGTGCCAGCAGCCTGACGAGTGGCAGGGGCTCCTACAATGAGCAGTTCTTC
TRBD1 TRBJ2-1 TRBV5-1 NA CASSAPGQDNEQFF TGCGCCAGCTCCGCCCCGGGACAGGACAATGAGCAGTTCTTC
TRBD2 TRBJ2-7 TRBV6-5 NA CASRKGSGGSTYEQYF TGTGCCAGCAGAAAGGGTAGCGGGGGGTCTACCTACGAGCAGTACTTC
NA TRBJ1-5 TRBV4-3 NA CASSQELALPQHF TGCGCCAGCAGCCAAGAGCTGGCATTGCCCCAGCATTTT
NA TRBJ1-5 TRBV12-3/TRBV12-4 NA CASRITGNQPQHF TGTGCCAGCAGGATTACAGGGAATCAGCCCCAGCATTTT
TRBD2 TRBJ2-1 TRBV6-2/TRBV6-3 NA CASTGSTSGTNRGFF TGTGCCAGCACCGGCTCGACTAGCGGGACTAACAGAGGGTTCTTC
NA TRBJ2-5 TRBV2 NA CASSGRVQETQYF TGTGCCAGCAGTGGTCGGGTCCAAGAGACCCAGTACTTC
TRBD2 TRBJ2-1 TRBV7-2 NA CASSSQPGLAGNEQFF TGTGCCAGCAGCTCACAACCGGGACTAGCGGGGAATGAGCAGTTCTTC
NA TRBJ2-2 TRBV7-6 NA CASSSSRELFF TGTGCCAGCAGCTCTTCCCGGGAGCTGTTTTTT
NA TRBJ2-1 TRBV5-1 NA CASKAGGGSYNGQFF TGCGCCAGCAAGGCCGGCGGGGGCTCCTACAATGGGCAGTTCTTC
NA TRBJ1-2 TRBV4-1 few CASSHGENYTF TGCGCCAGCAGCCACGGGGAGAACTACACCTTC
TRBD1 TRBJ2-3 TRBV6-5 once CASSRIRGRGVDTQYF TGTGCCAGCAGTAGGATCAGGGGGCGAGGCGTAGATACGCAGTATTTT
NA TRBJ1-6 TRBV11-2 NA CASSHSMMDNSPLHF TGTGCCAGCAGCCATAGCATGATGGATAATTCACCCCTCCACTTT
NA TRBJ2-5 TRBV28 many CASSLTGTQETQYF TGTGCCAGCAGTTTAACGGGAACCCAAGAGACCCAGTACTTC
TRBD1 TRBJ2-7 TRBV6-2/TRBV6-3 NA CASSYWSQGASYEQYF TGTGCCAGCAGTTACTGGTCTCAGGGGGCGAGCTACGAGCAGTACTTC
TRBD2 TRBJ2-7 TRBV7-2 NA CASSFPIAGSYEQYF TGTGCCAGCAGCTTTCCGATAGCGGGGTCCTACGAGCAGTACTTC
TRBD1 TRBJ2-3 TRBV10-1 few CATSRGQGARDTQYF TGCGCCACCTCGAGGGGACAGGGGGCTAGAGATACGCAGTATTTT
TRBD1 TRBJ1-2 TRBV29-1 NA CSVDRSPTGHYGYTF TGCAGCGTTGACCGCAGCCCGACAGGGCACTATGGCTACACCTTC
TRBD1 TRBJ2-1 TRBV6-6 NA CASSYYAGTGRDNEQFF TGTGCCAGCAGTTACTACGCCGGGACAGGGAGGGACAATGAGCAGTTCTTC
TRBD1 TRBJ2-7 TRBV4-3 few CASSQEPPGQVHYEQYF TGCGCCAGCAGCCAAGAACCTCCGGGACAGGTGCACTACGAGCAGTACTTC
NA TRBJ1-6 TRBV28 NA CASSLWSDSYNSPLHF TGTGCCAGCAGTTTATGGTCGGATTCCTATAATTCACCCCTCCACTTT
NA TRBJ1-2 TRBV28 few CASSSTGCGYTF TGTGCCAGCAGCTCCACAGGGTGTGGCTACACCTTC
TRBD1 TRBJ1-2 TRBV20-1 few CSARGGQVPYGYTF TGCAGTGCTAGAGGAGGACAGGTTCCTTATGGCTACACCTTC
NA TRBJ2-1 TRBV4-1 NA CASSLPDVGPGTTYNEQFF TGCGCCAGCAGCCTACCCGACGTCGGCCCTGGGACAACGTACAATGAGCAGTTCTTC
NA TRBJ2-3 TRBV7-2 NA CASSAEGAGDTQYF TGTGCCAGCAGTGCGGAGGGGGCCGGAGATACGCAGTATTTT
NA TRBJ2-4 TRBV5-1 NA CASSAQGRENIQYF TGCGCCAGCAGCGCACAGGGTAGGGAAAACATTCAGTACTTC
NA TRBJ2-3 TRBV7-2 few CASSLRGGAIADTQYF TGTGCCAGCAGCTTAAGGGGTGGGGCCATCGCAGATACGCAGTATTTT
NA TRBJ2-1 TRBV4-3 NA CASSQARQGLNEQFF TGCGCCAGCAGCCAAGCAAGGCAGGGGCTGAATGAGCAGTTCTTC